The 27 T cell receptor beta chains reported below all come from one sample, sequenced in a study of control samples from healthy donors and cancer patients. The method was immunoSEQ multiplex PCR; TCRdb's version includes in-frame clones alone and lacks a portion of them. The sample holds 150,000 to 200,000 clones; roughly 90% are singletons and the top ten take 0.68%. Sequenced sample: blood. These receptors all come from a young woman in good health.

This rearrangement joins TRBV6-6 to TRBJ2-7; no definite D call. The V gene lost 4 bases and the J gene lost 3 bases, with 4 bases spanning the gap. This CDR3 region has 11 residues. Germline CDR1 MNHNY, CDR2 SVGAGI (reference sequence). The DNA of the CDR3 is TGTGCCAGCAGTTTCAACTACGAGCAGTACTTC. This gives the protein CASSFNYEQYF.

CDR3 protein: CASRVGGTSPTDTQYF. The CDR3 bases are TGTGCCAGCAGGGTAGGCGGGACTAGCCCCACAGATACGCAGTATTTT. This rearrangement joins TRBV7-2 to TRBJ2-3; TRBD2 matches 9 bases. The length of the CDR3 is 16 residues. V was pared by 6 bases and J by 2 bases, with 9 bases of the junction left unmatched. The germline gives CDR1 SGHTA, CDR2 FQGNSA.

The CDR3 region has the DNA TGTGCCAGCAGCTCCCCTCCGATGTACCGTAATGAAAAACTGTTTTTT. Translating gives CASSSPPMYRNEKLFF. The rearrangement uses TRBV28 and TRBJ1-4; D is undetermined. The CDR3 length is 16 residues. Germline CDR1 and CDR2: MDHEN and SYDVKM. The V end lost 6 bases, the J end lost 4 bases, and 18 bases lay between the germline ends.

The rearrangement joins TRBV9 to TRBJ2-2; 7 bases match TRBD1. CDR1 and CDR2 (germline): SGDLS, YYNGEE. Germline trimming cut 6 bases from V and 4 bases from J; bases unmatched to any gene: 6. The CDR3 has 14 residues. CDR3 sequence: CASTLPGGTGELFF. As DNA, the CDR3 is TGTGCCAGCACCCTACCAGGGGGCACCGGGGAGCTGTTTTTT. The full variable domain, completed using reference TRBV9 and TRBJ2-2, is DSGVTQTPKHLITATGQRVTLRCSPRSGDLSVYWYQQSLDQGLQFLIQYYNGEERAKGNILERFSAQQFPDLHSELNLSSLELGDSALYFCASTLPGGTGELFFGEGSRLTVL.

The chain couples TRBV11-2 to TRBJ2-5; D possibly corresponds to TRBD1 (6 bases). This CDR3 is 14 amino acids long. CDR1 SGHAT and CDR2 FQNNGV come from the germline V gene. V was shortened by 8 bases and J by 4 bases, with 17 bases between the two germline ends. DNA of the CDR3: TGTGCCAGCGCCACCGATAAGGGGGTAGAGACCCAGTACTTC. Its translation is CASATDKGVETQYF.

The chain uses TRBV6-2 or TRBV6-3 and TRBJ2-2; 7 bases agree with TRBD1. With V trimmed by 4 bases and J by 4 bases, 6 bases remained unmatched. The CDR3 is 15 amino acids. Germline V gene lookup returns CDR1 MNHEY and CDR2 SVGEGT. CDR3 nucleotide sequence: TGTGCCAGCAGTTCCGTGACAGGGCCCACCGGGGAGCTGTTTTTT. Protein: CASSSVTGPTGELFF.

The chain couples TRBV11-2 to TRBJ1-2; tentative D call: TRBD1 (6 bases). The V end lost 5 bases, the J end lost 4 bases, and 14 bases lay between the germline ends. CDR3 length equals 14 residues. Germline values: CDR1 SGHAT, CDR2 FQNNGV. The DNA of the CDR3 is TGTGCCAGCAGCGAACCACCGGGGGCCTATGGCTACACCTTC. This sequence encodes CASSEPPGAYGYTF.

Only a few counts were recorded for this clone. J is TRBJ1-5 and V is TRBV19, with 7 bases matching TRBD1. Unmatched junction bases numbered 3, after V lost 8 bases and J lost 2 bases. CDR1 and CDR2 (germline): LNHDA, SQIVND (reference sequence). The CDR3 runs to 13 residues. The CDR3 sequence is CASQGTGNQPQHF. The CDR3 nucleotides read TGTGCCAGTCAGGGGACAGGCAATCAGCCCCAGCATTTT.

V gene TRBV4-1 combines with J gene TRBJ2-7; 12 bases map to TRBD2. CDR1 and CDR2 from the germline V gene are MGHRA and YSYEKL. The junction had 8 bases not matched to a gene; V was cut back by 1 base and J by 4 bases. This CDR3 comprises 17 residues. DNA of the CDR3: TGCGCCAGCAGCCAAGCTAGCGGGAGGGGGGGGTTGTACGAGCAGTACTTC. Protein product: CASSQASGRGGLYEQYF.

The rearrangement links TRBV2 to TRBJ2-7; D perhaps matches TRBD1 (5 bases). The CDR3 is 14 residues long. Trimming took off 5 bases at V and 2 bases at J, with 13 bases between the two ends. CDR1 and CDR2 from the germline V gene are SNHLY and FYNNEI. The CDR3 is CASSLNRKTYEQYF. The CDR3 DNA follows: TGTGCCAGCAGTTTAAACAGGAAGACCTACGAGCAGTACTTC. Full variable domain (remainder filled in from reference TRBV2 and TRBJ2-7): EPEVTQTPSHQVTQMGQEVILRCVPISNHLYFYWYRQILGQKVEFLVSFYNNEISEKSEIFDDQFSVERPDGSNFTLKIRSTKLEDSAMYFCASSLNRKTYEQYFGPGTRLTVT.

V usage is TRBV27 and J usage is TRBJ2-3; 8 bases line up with TRBD2. The CDR3 consists of 17 residues. Germline V gene data show CDR1 as MNHEY and CDR2 as SMNVEV (reference sequence). J was trimmed by 0 bases and V by 6 bases; bases with no gene match: 11. CDR3 sequence: CASSPRSGGLSTDTQYF. DNA for the CDR3: TGTGCCAGCAGCCCTCGCAGCGGGGGACTAAGCACAGATACGCAGTATTTT.

The gene calls are TRBV5-1 and TRBJ1-2, with 9 bases aligning to TRBD1. Trimming at V came to 4 bases and at J to 2 bases, leaving 6 bases not matched to a gene. This CDR3 contains 15 residues. Germline assignment: CDR1 SGHRS and CDR2 YFSETQ. The DNA of the CDR3 is TGCGCCAGCAGCCTGACCGGGACAGGGAACTATGGCTACACCTTC. Amino acid sequence: CASSLTGTGNYGYTF. Full variable domain (rest looked up from reference TRBV5-1 and TRBJ1-2): KAGVTQTPRYLIKTRGQQVTLSCSPISGHRSVSWYQQTPGQGLQFLFEYFSETQRNKGNFPGRFSGRQFSNSRSEMNVSTLELGDSALYLCASSLTGTGNYGYTFGSGTRLTVV.

The chain has TRBV3-1 (or the pseudogene TRBV3-2) and TRBJ1-1; D not certain. CDR1 and CDR2 from the germline V gene are LGHDT and YNNKEL (reference sequence). Deletions cut 4 bases from V and 1 base from J, with 7 bases between. This CDR3 is built from 13 residues. The CDR3 loop is CASSPPQNTEAFF. The CDR3 DNA reads as TGTGCCAGCAGCCCCCCACAGAACACTGAAGCTTTCTTT.

This chain links TRBV9 with TRBJ2-5; D call uncertain. With 3 bases removed from V and 2 bases from J, the gap between germline ends came to 14 bases. Per the germline V gene, CDR1 is SGDLS and CDR2 is YYNGEE. The CDR3 has 15 amino acids. The CDR3 loop reads CASSAQIGPQETQYF. CDR3 nucleotide sequence: TGTGCCAGCAGCGCCCAGATAGGGCCTCAAGAGACCCAGTACTTC. Based on the CDR3 plus reference TRBV9 and TRBJ2-5, the full variable domain is DSGVTQTPKHLITATGQRVTLRCSPRSGDLSVYWYQQSLDQGLQFLIQYYNGEERAKGNILERFSAQQFPDLHSELNLSSLELGDSALYFCASSAQIGPQETQYFGPGTRLLVL.

This clone was observed once. The V gene is TRBV29-1, the J gene TRBJ1-1; no clear D. This CDR3 has 13 residues. Germline V gene sequence: CDR1 SQVTM, CDR2 ANQGSEA. V lost 5 bases to trimming and J lost 0 bases, with 10 bases between them. CDR3 nucleotides: TGCAGCGTTCTCCGGGTGATGAACACTGAAGCTTTCTTT. This codes for CSVLRVMNTEAFF.

The CDR3: CASSQPNRVGDNQPQHF. The CDR3 DNA reads as TGCGCCAGCAGCCAACCCAACAGGGTCGGCGATAATCAGCCCCAGCATTTT. V gene TRBV4-1 combines with J gene TRBJ1-5; TRBD1 might be the D (6 bases). Trimming left V 2 bases short and J 4 bases short, with 18 bases between. This CDR3 is built from 17 residues. Germline loops: CDR1 MGHRA, CDR2 YSYEKL.

The chain uses TRBV14 and TRBJ1-1; no definite D call. The CDR3 sequence is 14 residues long. The germline gives CDR1 SGHDN, CDR2 FVKESK. V lost 4 bases, J lost 8 bases, and 17 bases lay in between. CDR3 protein: CASSRNFGSLEAFF. Written as DNA, the CDR3 is TGTGCCAGCAGCCGGAACTTTGGGAGTCTGGAAGCTTTCTTT.

V usage is TRBV19 and J usage is TRBJ2-3; D is unresolved. The V gene's germline CDR1 is LNHDA and CDR2 SQIVND (reference sequence). V was clipped by 3 bases and J by 3 bases, with 16 bases between them. CDR3 size: 16 residues. The CDR3 bases are TGTGCCAGTAGTATCCCTAGTTCGGGTCAGACAGATACGCAGTATTTT. It translates to CASSIPSSGQTDTQYF.

The chain carries TRBV7-2 and TRBJ2-5; 9 bases agree with TRBD2. There are 17 residues in the CDR3. Looked up from germline, CDR1 is SGHTA and CDR2 is FQGNSA. The trim removed 1 base at V and 2 bases at J, leaving 8 bases unmatched. The CDR3 DNA follows: TGTGCCAGCAGCTTAGTAGGCAGCGGGGGGCCGCAAGAGACCCAGTACTTC. This codes for CASSLVGSGGPQETQYF.

This chain uses TRBV5-1 with TRBJ2-3, with 9 nucleotides matching TRBD2. Germline trimming cut 0 bases from V and 3 bases from J; bases unmatched to any gene: 5. CDR3 length equals 16 residues. The V gene's germline CDR1 is SGHRS and CDR2 YFSETQ. In DNA form, the CDR3 reads TGCGCCAGCAGCTTGGCGCTAGCGGGGTATACAGATACGCAGTATTTT. Residues: CASSLALAGYTDTQYF.

This sequence joins TRBV19 and TRBJ1-5, with TRBD1 matching 10 bases. This CDR3 comprises 14 residues. Germline V gene lookup returns CDR1 LNHDA and CDR2 SQIVND (reference sequence). With V trimmed by 3 bases and J by 6 bases, 2 bases remained unmatched. The CDR3 nucleotides read TGTGCCAGTAGTATTCGGACAGGGGGTCAGCCCCAGCATTTT. Translating it yields CASSIRTGGQPQHF.

V gene TRBV28 combines with J gene TRBJ1-3; D remains unclear. The CDR3 covers 14 residues. Trimming stripped 6 bases from V and 0 bases from J, with 9 bases between. The germline V gene has CDR1 MDHEN and CDR2 SYDVKM. The CDR3 loop reads CASSSSSSGNTIYF. CDR3 in DNA: TGTGCCAGCAGCTCTAGCAGCTCTGGAAACACCATATATTTT. The full variable domain, with the rest looked up from reference TRBV28 and TRBJ1-3, is DVKVTQSSRYLVKRTGEKVFLECVQDMDHENMFWYRQDPGLGLRLIYFSYDVKMKEKGDIPEGYSVSREKKERFSLILESASTNQTSMYLCASSSSSSGNTIYFGEGSWLTVV.

The chain has TRBV7-9 and TRBJ2-4; a weak D match, TRBD1 (6 bases). V lost 7 bases and J lost 1, with 11 bases in between. In germline, CDR1 is SEHNR, CDR2 FQNEAQ (reference sequence). CDR3 length: 14 residues. CDR3 residues: CASTGEWAKNIQYF. In DNA form, the CDR3 reads TGTGCCAGCACAGGGGAGTGGGCCAAAAACATTCAGTACTTC.

The chain recombines TRBV24-1 with TRBJ2-1, with D hard to call. Trimming took off 3 bases at V and 7 bases at J, with 6 bases between the two ends. The CDR3 consists of 12 residues. Germline V gene sequence: CDR1 KGHDR, CDR2 SFDVKD. The CDR3 spells CATSDPLNEQFF. The CDR3 region has the DNA TGTGCCACCAGTGATCCCTTGAATGAGCAGTTCTTC.

There are a few counts of this clone. Germline and junction disagree at one end, which may indicate a read error. The CDR3 protein is CASSLSGVGYEQYF. CDR3 DNA sequence: TGTGCCAGCAGTCTATCTGGGGTGGGCTACGAGCAGTACTTC. The V call is TRBV27, the J call TRBJ2-7; D remains unclear. The CDR3 extends over 14 amino acids. Germline V CDR1 and CDR2: MNHEY, SMNVEV (reference sequence).

This sequence joins TRBV4-2 and TRBJ1-1; D is unresolved. CDR1 LGHNA and CDR2 YNFKEQ come from the germline V gene. Between the trimmed V and J ends, which lost 4 bases and 5 bases, there was a span of 8 bases. This CDR3 comprises 12 residues. The DNA of the CDR3 is TGTGCCAGCAGCCGCGGGAAGACTGAAGCTTTCTTT. Translating it yields CASSRGKTEAFF.

The chain recombines TRBV7-2 with TRBJ2-6; D possibly uses TRBD1 or TRBD2 (5 bases each). The germline CDR1 and CDR2 sequences are SGHTA and FQGNSA. V lost 5 bases and J 0 bases, leaving 14 bases between the germline ends. This CDR3 has 17 residues. This chain's CDR3 is CASSHSGRTSGANVLTF. CDR3 nucleotide sequence: TGTGCCAGCAGCCACTCAGGGAGAACCTCTGGGGCCAACGTCCTGACTTTC.